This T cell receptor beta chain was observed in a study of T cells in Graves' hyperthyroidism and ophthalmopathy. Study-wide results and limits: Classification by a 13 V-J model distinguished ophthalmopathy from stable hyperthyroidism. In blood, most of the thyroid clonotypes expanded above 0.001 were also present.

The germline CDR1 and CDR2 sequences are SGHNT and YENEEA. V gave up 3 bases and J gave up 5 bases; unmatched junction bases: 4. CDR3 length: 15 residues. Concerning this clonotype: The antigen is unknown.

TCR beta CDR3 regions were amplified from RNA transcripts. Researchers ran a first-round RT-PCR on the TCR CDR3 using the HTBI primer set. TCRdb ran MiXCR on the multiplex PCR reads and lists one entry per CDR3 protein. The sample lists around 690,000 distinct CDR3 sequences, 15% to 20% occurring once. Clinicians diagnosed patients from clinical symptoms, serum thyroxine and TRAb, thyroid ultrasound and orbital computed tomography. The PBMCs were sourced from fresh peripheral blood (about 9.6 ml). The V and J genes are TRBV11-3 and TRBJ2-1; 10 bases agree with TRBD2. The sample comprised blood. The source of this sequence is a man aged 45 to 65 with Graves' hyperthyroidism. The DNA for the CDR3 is TGTGCCAGCAGCTTCCAAGCGGGAGGGCACAATGAGCAGTTCTTC. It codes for CASSFQAGGHNEQFF.